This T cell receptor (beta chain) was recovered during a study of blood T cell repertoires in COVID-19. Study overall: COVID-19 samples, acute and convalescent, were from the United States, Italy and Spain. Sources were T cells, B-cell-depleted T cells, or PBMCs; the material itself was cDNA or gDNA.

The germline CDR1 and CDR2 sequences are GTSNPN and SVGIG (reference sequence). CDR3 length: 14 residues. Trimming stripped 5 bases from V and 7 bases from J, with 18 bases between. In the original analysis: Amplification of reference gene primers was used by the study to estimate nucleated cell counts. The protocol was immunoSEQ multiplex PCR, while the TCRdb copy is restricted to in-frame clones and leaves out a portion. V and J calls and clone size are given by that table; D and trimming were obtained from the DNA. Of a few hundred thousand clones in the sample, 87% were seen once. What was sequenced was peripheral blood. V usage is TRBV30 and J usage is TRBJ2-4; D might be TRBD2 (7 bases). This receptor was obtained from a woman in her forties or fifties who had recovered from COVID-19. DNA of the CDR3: TGTGCCTGGTCCACCCGGGGGGCCGGGAACATTCAGTACTTC. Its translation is CAWSTRGAGNIQYF.